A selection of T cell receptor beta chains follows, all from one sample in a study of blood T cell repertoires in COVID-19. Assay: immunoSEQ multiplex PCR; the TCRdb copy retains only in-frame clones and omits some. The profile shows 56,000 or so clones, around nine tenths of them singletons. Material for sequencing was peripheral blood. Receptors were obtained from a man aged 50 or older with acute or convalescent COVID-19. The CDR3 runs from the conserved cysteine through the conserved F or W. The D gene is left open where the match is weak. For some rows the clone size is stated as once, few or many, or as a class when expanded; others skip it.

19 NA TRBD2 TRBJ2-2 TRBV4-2 TGTGCCAGCAGCCCCCAACTAGCGGGGGGGCCTGTCGTCTCCGGGGAGCTGTTTTTT CASSPQLAGGPVVSGELFF
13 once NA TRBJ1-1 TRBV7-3 TGTGCCAGCAGCTTTACAGCGACAGGACAAGCTTTCTTT CASSFTATGQAFF
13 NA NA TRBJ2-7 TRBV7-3 TGTGCCAGCAGCTTAACAGGGGGCTACGAGCAGTACTTC CASSLTGGYEQYF
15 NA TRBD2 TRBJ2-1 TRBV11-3 TGTGCCAGCAGCCCCGGACTAGCGGACTACAATGAGCAGTTCTTC CASSPGLADYNEQFF
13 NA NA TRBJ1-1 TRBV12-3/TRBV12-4 TGTGCCAGCAGGCGAGGGGGATGGACTGAAGCTTTCTTT CASRRGGWTEAFF
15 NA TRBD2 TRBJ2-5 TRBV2 TGTGCCAGCAGTGGTACGACTAGCGGACAAGAGACCCAGTACTTC CASSGTTSGQETQYF
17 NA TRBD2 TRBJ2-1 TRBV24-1 TGTGCCACCAGTGATGGGACTAGCGGGAGGGCGGGGAATGAGCAGTTCTTC CATSDGTSGRAGNEQFF
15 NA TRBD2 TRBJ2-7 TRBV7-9 TGTGCCAGCAGTTTGACTAGCGGGGGGGCCTACGAGCAGTACTTC CASSLTSGGAYEQYF
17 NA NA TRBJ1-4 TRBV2 TGTGCCAGCAGTGAGTGGGGGCCAACTACAACTAATGAAAAACTGTTTTTT CASSEWGPTTTNEKLFF
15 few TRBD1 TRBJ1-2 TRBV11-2 TGTGCCAGCAGCTCAACTAACCGGGACAGGGAAGGCTACACCTTC CASSSTNRDREGYTF
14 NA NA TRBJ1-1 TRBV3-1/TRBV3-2 TGTGCCAGCAGCCAAGAGGGCAGGCCCCAGGGGGCTTTCTTT CASSQEGRPQGAFF
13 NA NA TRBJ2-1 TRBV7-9 TGTGCCAGCAGCTTATTTTCCCCTAATGAGCAGTTCTTC CASSLFSPNEQFF
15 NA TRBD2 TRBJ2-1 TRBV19 TGTGCCAGTAGTACCCTGACTAGCCCCTCCTACGAGCAGTTCTTC CASSTLTSPSYEQFF
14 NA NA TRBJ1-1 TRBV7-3 TGTGCCAGCAGCCCGAGCGGCGGGAACACTGAAGCTTTCTTT CASSPSGGNTEAFF
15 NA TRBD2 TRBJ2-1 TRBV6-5 TGTGCCAGCAGCCTGGGACTAGCGGAAATCAATGAGCAGTTCTTC CASSLGLAEINEQFF
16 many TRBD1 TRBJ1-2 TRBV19 TGTGCCAGTAGTATCCCAATGGCGACAGGGTACTATGGCTACACCTTC CASSIPMATGYYGYTF
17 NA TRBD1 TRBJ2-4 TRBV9 TGTGCCAGCAGCGTAGGGGAGGGGACAGGGGAGCGAAACATTCAGTACTTC CASSVGEGTGERNIQYF
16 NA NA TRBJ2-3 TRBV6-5 TGTGCCAGCAGTTACGCGCAGGGGACTACCACAGATACGCAGTATTTT CASSYAQGTTTDTQYF
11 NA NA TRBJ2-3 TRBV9 TGTGCCAGCGGTTCCGGGGATACGCAGTATTTT CASGSGDTQYF
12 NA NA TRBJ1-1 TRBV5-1 TGCGCCAGCAGCTTTGTGAGAGGTGAAGCTTTCTTT CASSFVRGEAFF
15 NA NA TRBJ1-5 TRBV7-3 TGTGCCAGCAGCATGAAAGGGGTGGGGGGTCAGCCCCAGCATTTT CASSMKGVGGQPQHF
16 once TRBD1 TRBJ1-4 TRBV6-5 TGTGCCAGCAGTTCAGGACAGGGTTGGGCTAATGAAAAACTGTTTTTT CASSSGQGWANEKLFF
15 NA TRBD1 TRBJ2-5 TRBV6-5 TGTGCCAGCAGTTATTCCGGACAGGGTAGAGAGACCCAGTACTTC CASSYSGQGRETQYF
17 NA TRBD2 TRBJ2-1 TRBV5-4 TGTGCCAGCAGCTTGGCTGGACTAGCGGGAAGGTTCAATGAGCAGTTCTTC CASSLAGLAGRFNEQFF
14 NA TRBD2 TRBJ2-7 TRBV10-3 TGTGCCATCAGTGGCGACGCGGGGGTGGTCGAGCAGTACTTC CAISGDAGVVEQYF
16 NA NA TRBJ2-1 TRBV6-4 TGTGCCAGCAGTGATCTCCCCGGTCAGGGCAACAATGAGCAGTTCTTC CASSDLPGQGNNEQFF
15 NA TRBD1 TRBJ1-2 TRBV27 TGTGCCAGCAGTGCATATATTACAGGGGCTGTAGGCTACACCTTC CASSAYITGAVGYTF
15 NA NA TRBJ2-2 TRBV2 TGTGCCAGCAGTAGGCTAGCCCTGTACACCGGGGAGCTGTTTTTT CASSRLALYTGELFF
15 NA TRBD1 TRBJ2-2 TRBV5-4 TGTGCCAGCAGCCCATCTGTACAGGGGGCCGGGGAGCTGTTTTTT CASSPSVQGAGELFF
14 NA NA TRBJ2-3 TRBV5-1 TGCGCCAGCTCTAATGGGGCCGGCACAGATACGCAGTATTTT CASSNGAGTDTQYF
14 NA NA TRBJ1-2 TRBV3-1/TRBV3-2 TGTGCCAGCAGCCCTGGACAGTCTACCTATGGCTACACCTTC CASSPGQSTYGYTF